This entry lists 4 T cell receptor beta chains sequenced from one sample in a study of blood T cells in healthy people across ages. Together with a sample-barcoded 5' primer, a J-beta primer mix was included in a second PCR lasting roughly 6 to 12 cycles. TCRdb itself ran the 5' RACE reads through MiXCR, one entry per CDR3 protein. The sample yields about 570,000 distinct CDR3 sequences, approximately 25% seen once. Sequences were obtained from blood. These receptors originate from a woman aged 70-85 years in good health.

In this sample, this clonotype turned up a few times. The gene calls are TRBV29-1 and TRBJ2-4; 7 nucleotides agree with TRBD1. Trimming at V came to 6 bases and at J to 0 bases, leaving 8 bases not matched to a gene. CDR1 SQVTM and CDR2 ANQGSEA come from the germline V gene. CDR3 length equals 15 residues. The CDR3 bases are TGCAGCGTCCTGACAGGGTCGCTAGCCAAAAACATTCAGTACTTC. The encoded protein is CSVLTGSLAKNIQYF. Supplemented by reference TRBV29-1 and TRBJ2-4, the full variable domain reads SAVISQKPSRDICQRGTSLTIQCQVDSQVTMMFWYRQQPGQSLTLIATANQGSEATYESGFVIDKFPISRPNLTFSTLTVSNMSPEDSSIYLCSVLTGSLAKNIQYFGAGTRLSVL.

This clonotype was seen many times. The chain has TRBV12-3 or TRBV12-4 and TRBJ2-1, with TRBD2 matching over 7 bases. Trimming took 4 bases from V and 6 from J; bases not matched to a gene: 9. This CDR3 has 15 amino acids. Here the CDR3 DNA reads TGTGCCAGCAGTTCACCGGGGGGAGTGGGCAATGAGCAGTTCTTC. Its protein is CASSSPGGVGNEQFF.

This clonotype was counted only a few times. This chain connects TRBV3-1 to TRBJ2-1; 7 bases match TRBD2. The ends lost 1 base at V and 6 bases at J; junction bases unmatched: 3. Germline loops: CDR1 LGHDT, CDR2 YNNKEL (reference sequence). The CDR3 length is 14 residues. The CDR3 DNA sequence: TGTGCCAGCAGCCAAGCGGGGGGATTCAATGAGCAGTTCTTC. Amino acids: CASSQAGGFNEQFF.

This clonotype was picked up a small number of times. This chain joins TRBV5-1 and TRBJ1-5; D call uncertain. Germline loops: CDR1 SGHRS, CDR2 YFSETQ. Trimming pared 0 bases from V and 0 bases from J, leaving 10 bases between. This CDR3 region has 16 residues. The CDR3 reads CASSLEGTSSNQPQHF. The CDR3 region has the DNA TGCGCCAGCAGCTTGGAAGGTACAAGTAGCAATCAGCCCCAGCATTTT.